The sequence of this T cell receptor (beta chain) was determined in a study of shared clonotypes between healthy human individuals. How the authors handled the data: ImmunoSEQ output lacked quality scores and full-length reads, limiting matched filtering. Repertoires were generated with immunoSEQ multiplex PCR, while TCRdb's copy carries only in-frame clones and drops some. The DNA was the basis for D and trimming; V, J and clone size are from that table. In the table there are roughly 1,000,000 clones, 75% to 80% of which are singletons. Trimming removed 2 bases from V and 3 bases from J, with 8 bases in between. Germline CDR1 is MDHEN and CDR2 is SYDVKM. The CDR3 runs 15 residues.

The chain combines TRBV28 with TRBJ2-6; no clear D gene. The clonotype was recovered from a man aged 18 to 29 in good health. Some clones in this sample may be carry-over from other donors' samples. The source material was memory CD4+ T cells from PBMCs. The sample's subset: CD45RA-negative fraction. The CDR3 bases are TGTGCCAGCAGTTTAGAAGGGTATGGGGCCAACGTCCTGACTTTC. This translates into CASSLEGYGANVLTF.